This T cell receptor beta chain was captured by sequencing in a study of T cells and copy number aberrations in small-cell lung cancer (dated by TCRdb to about 2021). Looking at the study overall: To relate T cell metrics to mutations and copy number aberrations, the same tumor regions underwent both TCR repertoire sequencing and whole-exome sequencing. Tumor TCR data existed for roughly 18 patients, while 14 patients had TCR data covering both tumor and normal tissue.

Donors were patients with limited-stage small-cell lung cancer who underwent surgical resection in Hangzhou, China, between the late 2000s and the early 2020s. All donors were treated with upfront surgery without preoperative chemotherapy or radiotherapy, and immunotherapy was not given to any donor before or after surgery. Each of the 15 to 20 patients in the sequenced cohort was a smoker or a heavy second-hand smoker. Adjacent normal lung tissue was taken at least 2 cm away from the tumor margin, and two pathologists confirmed morphologically that the tissue was free of malignant cells. The study used multi-region TCR-beta sequencing of resected limited-stage small-cell lung cancers together with tumor-adjacent lung tissue to characterize T cell repertoire heterogeneity. The AllPrep DNA/RNA FFPE Kit (Qiagen) was used to extract genomic DNA from FFPE tissue. V drops 0 bases and J drops 2 bases, leaving 8 bases in between. Taken from cysteine to phenylalanine, the CDR3 has 15 residues. The CDR3 DNA has 45 bases and is translated from base 1. Reading the germline V gene gives CDR1 KGHSH and CDR2 LQKENI.

TCR-beta CDR3 regions were amplified from genomic DNA with the immunoSEQ hsTCRB Kit using multiplexed V- and J-gene primers. Unique DNA barcodes were added in a second PCR, and the samples were pooled together with one negative control and one positive control. Sequencing of the pooled TCR-beta libraries was performed on an Illumina MiSeq using a 150-cycle paired-end protocol. Per the authors' processing: Adaptive Biotechnologies processed the raw sequencing data into a report containing normalized, annotated TCR-beta repertoires. T-cell density was calculated by normalizing TCR-beta templates to usable DNA, with usable DNA estimated through amplification of housekeeping genes. Richness was defined as the count of unique rearrangements, and clonality was defined as 1 minus Pielou's evenness. The immuneACCESS repertoire file appears here via TCRdb, limited to in-frame rearrangements. These files lack a portion of the clones; in checked studies, under half of the deficit traces to unresolved V genes, and the cause of the others is not known. That table furnishes V, J and clone size, whereas the DNA furnished D and trimming. The sample contains 2,500 or so clones, over 75% of them found a single time. The top ten hold 4.5% to 5% of the sample.

Here is what the overall study found, with its caveats: Tumors had lower T-cell density, richness and clonality than adjacent lung tissue, but the difference in density was not significant. A small sample size, resulting from surgical resection being uncommon in small-cell lung cancer, limited the study, and the findings need validation. All specimens consisted of formalin-fixed paraffin-embedded tissue, which is known to introduce sequencing artifacts.

This clone was detected a few times. The target of this receptor is not known. No base quality information exists; no much larger clone differs at one position. The rearrangement combines TRBV18 with TRBJ1-3; the D region possibly corresponds to TRBD1 (5 bases align). This sequence originates from a man in his forties with small cell lung cancer. The material sequenced was normal tissue next to the tumor. Here the CDR3 is given as CASSPPLTAGNTIYF. Read as DNA, the sequence is TGTGCCAGCTCACCACCGCTGACAGCTGGAAACACCATATATTTT.